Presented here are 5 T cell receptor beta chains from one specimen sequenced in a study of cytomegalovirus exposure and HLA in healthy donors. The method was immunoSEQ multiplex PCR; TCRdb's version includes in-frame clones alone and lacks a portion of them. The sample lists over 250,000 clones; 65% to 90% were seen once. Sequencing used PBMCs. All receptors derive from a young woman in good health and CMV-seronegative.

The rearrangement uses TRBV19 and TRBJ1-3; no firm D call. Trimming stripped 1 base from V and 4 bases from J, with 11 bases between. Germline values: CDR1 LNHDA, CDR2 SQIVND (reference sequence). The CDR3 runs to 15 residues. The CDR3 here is CASSIVPRLGNTIYF. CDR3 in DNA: TGTGCCAGTAGTATAGTTCCTAGGCTGGGAAACACCATATATTTT.

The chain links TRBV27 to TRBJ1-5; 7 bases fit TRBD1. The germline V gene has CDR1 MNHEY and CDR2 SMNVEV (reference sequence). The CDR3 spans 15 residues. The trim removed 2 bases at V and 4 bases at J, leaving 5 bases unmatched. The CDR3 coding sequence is TGTGCCAGCAGTTTAAGACAGGGAAATAATCAGCCCCAGCATTTT. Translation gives CASSLRQGNNQPQHF.

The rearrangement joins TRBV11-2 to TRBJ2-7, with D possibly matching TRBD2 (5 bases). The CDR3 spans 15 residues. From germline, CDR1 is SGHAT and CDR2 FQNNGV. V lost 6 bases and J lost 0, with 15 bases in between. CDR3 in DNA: TGTGCCAGCAGGAGAGGACGGACTCTCTCCTACGAGCAGTACTTC. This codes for CASRRGRTLSYEQYF.

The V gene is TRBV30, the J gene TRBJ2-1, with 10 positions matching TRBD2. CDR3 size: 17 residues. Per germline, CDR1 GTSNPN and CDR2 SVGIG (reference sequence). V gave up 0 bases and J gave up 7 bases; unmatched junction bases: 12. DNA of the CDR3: TGTGCCTGGAGTGTACGCTGGGGTAGCGGGAGGTTGAATGAGCAGTTCTTC. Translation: CAWSVRWGSGRLNEQFF.

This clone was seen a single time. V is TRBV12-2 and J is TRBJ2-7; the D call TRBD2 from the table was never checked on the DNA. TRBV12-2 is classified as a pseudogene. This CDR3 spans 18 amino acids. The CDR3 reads CASRIRGTSGRTLYEQYF. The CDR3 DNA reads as TGTGCAAGTCGCATCAGGGGGACTAGCGGGAGGACTCTCTACGAGCAGTACTTC.